Listed here is a single T cell receptor (beta chain). TCRdb passed the 5' RACE reads through MiXCR, listing each CDR3 protein once. The table lists hundreds of thousands of distinct CDR3 sequences, roughly 13% of them singletons, with roughly 13% in the top ten. The sample is drawn from a study of T cells after yellow fever vaccination. Here the sequenced sample was PBMCs, taken on the day of the yellow fever booster vaccination. The clonotype originates from a man aged 25 to 40 who received the YFV17D yellow fever vaccine.

The DNA of the CDR3 is TGCAGCGTTGAACCAGGGACTGCCAAAAACATTCAGTACTTC. As protein: CSVEPGTAKNIQYF. This chain joins TRBV29-1 and TRBJ2-4, with a tentative D call TRBD2 (6 bases). This CDR3 is built from 14 residues. The ends were cut back, 2 bases at V and 1 base at J, with 9 bases in the middle. CDR1 is SQVTM, CDR2 ANQGSEA, per germline.